These 29 T cell receptor beta chains came from one sample sequenced in a study of cytomegalovirus exposure and HLA in healthy donors. This PCR relied on a set of 60 Vbeta primers and 13 Jbeta primers. Sequencing was performed with immunoSEQ multiplex PCR; in TCRdb, only in-frame clones are kept and a portion is missing. Found here are around 150,000 clones, 83% of them singletons; the top ten hold approximately 4%. The sample was PBMCs. Receptors originate from a man between 50 and 59 years old in good health and CMV-seropositive.

This rearrangement joins TRBV18 to TRBJ1-1, with 7 bases identical to TRBD1. CDR1 and CDR2 from the germline V gene are KGHSH and LQKENI. CDR3 length equals 16 residues. V was clipped by 2 bases and J by 0 bases; unmatched bases: 6. This CDR3 is CASSPNSGGVNTEAFF. The CDR3 DNA follows: TGTGCCAGCTCACCAAATTCAGGGGGAGTGAACACTGAAGCTTTCTTT.

This sequence joins TRBV27 and TRBJ2-5, with D possibly TRBD1 on 6 matching bases. The J call could be wrong; TRBJ2-7 is a better fit for the DNA end. The CDR3 consists of 13 residues. CDR1 is MNHEY and CDR2 is SMNVEV in the germline V gene (reference sequence). CDR3 nucleotides: TGTGCCAGCAGTTTATTGGCAGGGGTCGAGCAGTACTTC. This sequence encodes CASSLLAGVEQYF.

This CDR3 is CASSFGQGDSYNSPLHF. Here the CDR3 DNA reads TGCGCCAGCAGCTTCGGACAGGGGGATTCCTATAATTCACCCCTCCACTTT. This chain links TRBV5-1 with TRBJ1-6; 10 bases align to TRBD1. CDR1 is SGHRS and CDR2 is YFSETQ in the germline V gene. The CDR3 has 17 amino acids. V shed 2 bases, J shed 1 base, and the junction held 3 bases outside the gene matches.

V usage is TRBV19 and J usage is TRBJ2-2; 8 positions agree with TRBD2. CDR1 is LNHDA, CDR2 SQIVND, per germline (reference sequence). The CDR3 contains 14 residues. With 6 bases clipped from V and 2 bases from J, the junction kept 2 bases outside the gene matches. The chain's CDR3 is CASSGRGNTGELFF. The CDR3 DNA reads TGTGCCAGTAGCGGGAGGGGTAACACCGGGGAGCTGTTTTTT.

Comment on this clone: One junction end does not reproduce the germline sequence, and a read error may be involved. This chain joins TRBV28 and TRBJ2-1, with TRBD2 identical over 11 bases. The V gene's germline CDR1 is MDHEN and CDR2 SYDVKM. The CDR3 length is 13 residues. For the CDR3, the DNA is TGTGCCAGCAGTTTCCCCATGGGACTAGCGGCGCTCTTC. Protein: CASSFPMGLAALF.

The chain combines TRBV9 with TRBJ1-4, with 7 bases matching TRBD1. The CDR3 covers 14 residues. J gave up 7 bases and V 0 bases, and 3 bases lay outside the gene matches. Germline loops: CDR1 SGDLS, CDR2 YYNGEE. The CDR3 reads CASSVEGGGEKLFF. The DNA for the CDR3 is TGTGCCAGCAGCGTAGAAGGGGGCGGTGAAAAACTGTTTTTT.

The J gene is TRBJ2-5, the V gene TRBV5-4, with D hard to call. The J call is in doubt because the DNA end fits TRBJ2-7 better. The CDR3 is 14 amino acids. Per the germline V gene, CDR1 is SGHNT and CDR2 is YYREEE (reference sequence). The CDR3 region is CASSDPKASNEQYF. CDR3 nucleotide sequence: TGTGCCAGCAGCGACCCTAAAGCTAGTAACGAGCAGTACTTC.

This clone is deemed medium-sized. The same CDR3 can be traced to other DNA sequences in this sample. The chain joins TRBV6-5 to TRBJ1-1; 7 nucleotides match TRBD1. CDR3 length: 14 residues. With 8 bases clipped from V and 0 bases from J, the junction kept 6 bases outside the gene matches. The V gene's germline CDR1 is MNHEY and CDR2 SVGAGI. The CDR3, as DNA: TGTGCCAGCCGTAAACAGGGGATGAACACTGAAGCTTTCTTT. It encodes CASRKQGMNTEAFF.

In this sample, this clone turned up once. The genes are TRBV5-1 and TRBJ1-4; 9 positions match TRBD1. Germline CDR1 is SGHRS and CDR2 is YFSETQ. V lost 4 bases and J lost 8; bases outside the gene matches: 9. The CDR3 loop spans 15 amino acids. CDR3 DNA: TGCGCCAGCAGCCCGCGGACAGGGGCGGTAGAAAAACTGTTTTTT. Amino acid sequence: CASSPRTGAVEKLFF. The variable domain in full, with the rest retrieved from reference TRBV5-1 and TRBJ1-4, is KAGVTQTPRYLIKTRGQQVTLSCSPISGHRSVSWYQQTPGQGLQFLFEYFSETQRNKGNFPGRFSGRQFSNSRSEMNVSTLELGDSALYLCASSPRTGAVEKLFFGSGTQLSVL.

The count of this clone is one. V usage is TRBV18 and J usage is TRBJ2-7; tentatively, D is TRBD2 (5 bases). V lost 0 bases to trimming and J lost 8 bases, with 17 bases between them. Germline CDR1 KGHSH, CDR2 LQKENI. The CDR3 loop spans 15 amino acids. The CDR3, as DNA: TGTGCCAGCTCACCACCCGAATCGCCGGGGATCAAGCAGTACTTC. Residues: CASSPPESPGIKQYF.

The rearrangement links TRBV5-5 to TRBJ1-1; D is unclear. Germline V gene sequence: CDR1 SGHKS, CDR2 YYEKEE (reference sequence). V was clipped by 2 bases and J by 1 base, with 9 bases between them. The CDR3 is made up of 14 amino acids. Here the CDR3 DNA reads TGTGCCAGCAGCTTTAGTCAGGAGAACACTGAAGCTTTCTTT. Translation gives CASSFSQENTEAFF. The full variable domain, rest sourced from reference TRBV5-5 and TRBJ1-1, is DAGVTQSPTHLIKTRGQQVTLRCSPISGHKSVSWYQQVLGQGPQFIFQYYEKEERGRGNFPDRFSARQFPNYSSELNVNALLLGDSALYLCASSFSQENTEAFFGQGTRLTVV.

The chain couples TRBV5-1 to TRBJ2-5; 11 positions match TRBD2. CDR1 is SGHRS, CDR2 YFSETQ, per germline. The CDR3 runs to 16 residues. The V and J ends lost 4 bases and 4 bases, in that order; junction bases with no gene match: 9. The CDR3 spells CASSQRTSGRGETQYF. CDR3 nucleotides: TGCGCCAGCAGCCAACGCACTAGCGGGAGAGGAGAGACCCAGTACTTC.

The chain combines TRBV6-7 with TRBJ1-1; no clear D gene. TRBV6-7 has ORF status, its function being uncertain. CDR3 length: 12 residues. The V and J ends lost 6 bases and 11 bases respectively, with 16 bases between them. CDR3 protein: CASSPERSSAFF. Here the CDR3 DNA reads TGTGCCAGCAGCCCCGAGAGGAGTAGCGCTTTCTTT.

V gene TRBV11-2 combines with J gene TRBJ2-5, with 7 bases identical to TRBD1. The J call is uncertain, as TRBJ2-7 better fits the DNA end. Germline V CDR1 and CDR2: SGHAT, FQNNGV. The CDR3 runs 15 residues. The CDR3 region has the DNA TGTGCCAGCAGAAAAACAAGGGGGCCCTACTACGAGCAGTACTTC. Amino acid sequence: CASRKTRGPYYEQYF.

This clone was seen only a few times. V and J are TRBV27 and TRBJ2-7, with 7 bases fitting TRBD2. The trim removed 6 bases at V and 5 bases at J, leaving 7 bases unmatched. The CDR3 is 13 amino acids. The germline gives CDR1 MNHEY, CDR2 SMNVEV (reference sequence). DNA for the CDR3: TGTGCCAGCAGCCCCCGCGGGAGCCACGAGCAGTACTTC. Its protein product is CASSPRGSHEQYF.

The chain links TRBV4-1 to TRBJ1-1, with a tentative D call TRBD1 (5 bases). The CDR3 consists of 15 residues. Germline CDR1 and CDR2: MGHRA and YSYEKL. V was pared by 2 bases and J by 0 bases, with 10 bases between. The CDR3 loop is CASSQRQTLNTEAFF. In DNA, the CDR3 is TGCGCCAGCAGCCAAAGACAGACACTGAACACTGAAGCTTTCTTT.

The genes are TRBV15 and TRBJ1-4, with 10 bases aligning to TRBD1. Looked up from germline, CDR1 is LNHNV and CDR2 is YYDKDF (reference sequence). J was trimmed by 3 bases and V by 5 bases; bases with no gene match: 6. This CDR3 is built from 16 residues. The CDR3 spells CATSETGTGANEKLFF. The CDR3 DNA follows: TGTGCCACCAGCGAAACCGGGACAGGGGCTAATGAAAAACTGTTTTTT.

This clone has just one count. CDR3 amino acids: CASSLSNVGGLNFEQFF. The DNA of the CDR3 is TGTGCCAGCAGTTTATCGAACGTAGGGGGCCTGAACTTTGAGCAGTTCTTC. This chain joins TRBV27 and TRBJ2-1; 7 nucleotides align to TRBD1. Germline-derived CDR1 and CDR2 are MNHEY and SMNVEV (reference sequence). The CDR3 runs 17 residues. V trimming: 0 bases; J trimming: 9 bases; junction bases outside the gene matches: 14.

The chain employs TRBV5-6 and TRBJ1-1; 8 bases fit TRBD1. Germline loops: CDR1 SGHDT, CDR2 YYEEEE. V was pared by 2 bases and J by 10 bases, with 7 bases of the junction left unmatched. This CDR3 is 13 amino acids long. CDR3 region: CASSLGRGRGAFF. The CDR3 DNA sequence: TGTGCCAGCAGCTTAGGCAGGGGGCGAGGAGCTTTCTTT.

The chain is built from TRBV28 and TRBJ2-1, with TRBD2 matching 12 bases. The germline gives CDR1 MDHEN, CDR2 SYDVKM. V lost 9 bases and J lost 0; bases outside the gene matches: 3. CDR3 size: 15 residues. The CDR3 coding sequence is TGTGCCAGTTCTAGCGGGGGGGCCTCCTACAATGAGCAGTTCTTC. Its protein is CASSSGGASYNEQFF.

V is TRBV4-3 and J is TRBJ1-5; 9 bases fit TRBD1. The CDR3 is 14 amino acids. Germline CDR1 is LGHNA and CDR2 is YSLEER. Trimming cost V 7 bases and J 5 bases; bases outside gene matches: 6. CDR3 loop: CASITGGGDQPQHF. As DNA, the CDR3 is TGCGCCAGCATCACAGGGGGCGGGGATCAGCCCCAGCATTTT.

The CDR3 here is CASSIPAGTGEVKLFF. The CDR3 DNA follows: TGTGCCAGCAGCATCCCGGCCGGGACAGGGGAGGTAAAACTGTTTTTT. The chain joins TRBV7-9 to TRBJ1-4; 10 bases are a match to TRBD1. The length of the CDR3 is 16 residues. The J segment lost 10 bases and the V segment lost 5 bases, leaving 13 bases of the junction unmatched. Germline V gives CDR1 SEHNR, CDR2 FQNEAQ (reference sequence).

This chain connects TRBV6-4 to TRBJ1-1, with 10 nucleotides matching TRBD1. Trimming took 2 bases from V and 3 from J; bases not matched to a gene: 6. This CDR3 is 16 amino acids long. Per the germline V gene, CDR1 is MRHNA and CDR2 is SNTAGT. For the CDR3, the DNA is TGTGCCAGCAGTGACCCCCGGACAGGGGGGGACACTGAAGCTTTCTTT. Translation: CASSDPRTGGDTEAFF.

The chain has TRBV28 and TRBJ1-5; 9 bases are shared with TRBD1. V gave up 2 bases and J gave up 6 bases; unmatched junction bases: 8. Germline V CDR1 and CDR2: MDHEN, SYDVKM. This CDR3 is 16 amino acids long. CDR3 amino acids: CASSLAGQGRVQPQHF. CDR3 nucleotide sequence: TGTGCCAGCAGTTTAGCGGGACAGGGTCGAGTTCAGCCCCAGCATTTT.

The chain has TRBV28 and TRBJ2-2; D is unclear. The ends were cut back, 6 bases at V and 8 bases at J, with 10 bases in the middle. There are 12 residues in the CDR3. The V gene's germline CDR1 is MDHEN and CDR2 SYDVKM. CDR3 coding DNA: TGTGCCAGCAGCAAGTACTTGGGGGAGCTGTTTTTT. It yields the protein CASSKYLGELFF.

The chain couples TRBV29-1 to TRBJ2-7; TRBD2 is a possible D gene (7 bases). This CDR3 contains 15 residues. Trimming took 6 bases from V and 9 from J, leaving 27 bases between them. Germline CDR1 is SQVTM and CDR2 is ANQGSEA. The CDR3 loop is CSVPATSGRGEGQYF. The CDR3 nucleotides read TGCAGCGTCCCTGCGACAAGTGGGAGGGGGGAGGGGCAGTACTTC.

This chain connects TRBV12-5 to TRBJ2-2; 12 bases line up with TRBD2. Germline-derived CDR1 and CDR2 are LGHNT and FRNRAP. Losses at the gene ends were 7 bases for V and 7 bases for J; bases not matched to a gene: 10. This CDR3 contains 16 residues. The CDR3 is CASAQTSGSRVGELFF. The CDR3 DNA reads TGTGCTAGTGCTCAGACTAGCGGGAGCCGGGTCGGGGAGCTGTTTTTT.

The chain has TRBV19 and TRBJ2-3, with 8 bases fitting TRBD2. The CDR3 spans 13 residues. V lost 8 bases, J lost 4 bases, and 5 bases stayed unmatched. From germline, CDR1 is LNHDA and CDR2 SQIVND (reference sequence). The CDR3 DNA sequence: TGTGCCAGTGCAGCGGGAGATGCAGATACGCAGTATTTT. Amino acids: CASAAGDADTQYF.

The V gene is TRBV10-1, the J gene TRBJ1-1, with D unclear. Trimming shortened V by 3 bases and J by 6 bases, and 8 bases separated the two germline ends. The CDR3 has 12 residues. Germline V gives CDR1 WNHNN, CDR2 SYGVQD (reference sequence). CDR3 loop: CASSDEGSEAFF. The CDR3 DNA reads TGCGCCAGCAGTGATGAGGGATCTGAAGCTTTCTTT.